A selection of T cell receptor beta chains follows, all from one sample in a study of Japanese encephalitis immunity and Zika vaccine responses. TCRdb recomputed calls from the 5' RACE reads with MiXCR, one row per CDR3 protein. The data contain roughly 1,600 distinct CDR3 sequences, about 6.5% of them singletons. This specimen was antigen-activated CD4+ T cells from blood, cultured, taken during a Zika inactivated vaccine study. Every receptor here comes from an adult woman who received an inactivated Zika virus vaccine. Each CDR3 is given with its conserved first and last residue. D genes are given only for firm matches. Not every row has a clone size; where given, it reads once, few, many or a size class.

j_call v_call clone_size d_call cdr3_nt cdr3_aa
TRBJ1-6 TRBV10-3 large TRBD1 TGTGCCATCAGCACTACAGGGGGAGCGGATTCACCCCTCCACTTT CAISTTGGADSPLHF
TRBJ1-5 TRBV5-5 few NA TGTGCCAGCAGCTTGGGGGGGAGGGACAATCAGCCCCAGCATTTT CASSLGGRDNQPQHF
TRBJ1-2 TRBV5-1 few TRBD1 TGCGCCAGCAGCCTGGACAGGGGGCTCAACTATGGCTACACCTTC CASSLDRGLNYGYTF
TRBJ2-2 TRBV4-3 NA TRBD2 TGCGCCAGCAGCTATTCGCTAGCGGGGGGGCGAGAGACCGGGGAGCTGTTTTTT CASSYSLAGGRETGELFF
TRBJ1-5 TRBV20-1 few NA TGCAGTACTTACCAGGGAACAGGACCCAATCAGCCCCAGCATTTT CSTYQGTGPNQPQHF
TRBJ2-7 TRBV15 medium-sized NA TGTGCCACCAGCAGAGATCTCGCCGGGGCGGTCGAGCAGTACTTC CATSRDLAGAVEQYF
TRBJ2-7 TRBV2 NA NA TGTGCCAGCAGGGAGCGAAGCTACGAGCAGTACTTC CASRERSYEQYF
TRBJ2-2 TRBV11-3 NA NA TGTGCCAGCAGATCACAGGGAGTCGGGGAGCTGTTTTTT CASRSQGVGELFF
TRBJ1-1 TRBV5-1 medium-sized NA TGCGCCAGCAGCAAGGTGGGTAACACTGAAGCTTTCTTT CASSKVGNTEAFF
TRBJ1-2 TRBV29-1 medium-sized TRBD1 TGCAGCGGGGGACAGGAAGGCTATGGCTACACCTTC CSGGQEGYGYTF
TRBJ2-7 TRBV7-2 NA NA TGTGCCAGCAGCTTAGGGCGACAGTTCGGAAACGAGCAGTACTTC CASSLGRQFGNEQYF
TRBJ2-7 TRBV9 medium-sized NA TGTGCCAGCAGCGTAGCTCTAGCGCCGACCTACGAGCAGTACTTC CASSVALAPTYEQYF
TRBJ1-1 TRBV7-9 medium-sized TRBD1 TGTGCCAGCAGCGGACAGGGATACACTGAAGCTTTCTTT CASSGQGYTEAFF
TRBJ2-7 TRBV5-4 large NA TGTGCCAGCAGCTTGGTGGGGGGACCCTACGAGCAGTACTTC CASSLVGGPYEQYF
TRBJ2-1 TRBV4-3 NA NA TGCGCCAGCAGCCAAGGCGGGGACGCTGAGCAGTTCTTC CASSQGGDAEQFF
TRBJ1-5 TRBV6-5 few NA TGTGCCAGCAGTTACGGGACACCAGGGAGCTCTAGCAATCAGCCCCAGCATTTT CASSYGTPGSSSNQPQHF
TRBJ1-1 TRBV29-1 NA NA TGCAGCGTTGAAGATTACCTTAAATCTTCCACTGAAGCTTTCTTT CSVEDYLKSSTEAFF
TRBJ1-4 TRBV20-1 many TRBD1 TGCAGTGCCAACAGGGGGCCCGATGAAAAACTGTTTTTT CSANRGPDEKLFF
TRBJ1-1 TRBV20-1 medium-sized NA TGCAGTGCTAGAGTAGGGCCTCGGGAGGCGGCTTTCTTT CSARVGPREAAFF
TRBJ2-1 TRBV27 many NA TGTGCCAGCTGTCAGGTGCAGAATGAGCAGTTCTTC CASCQVQNEQFF
TRBJ2-5 TRBV9 many TRBD2 TGTGCCAGCAGCGTATCCTCGGGGGGGGGAGGAGAGACCCAGTACTTC CASSVSSGGGGETQYF
TRBJ1-2 TRBV6-5 few NA TGTGCCAGCAGTTACTCAACAGTTAACTATGGCTACACCTTC CASSYSTVNYGYTF
TRBJ2-7 TRBV12-3/TRBV12-4 NA NA TGTGCCAGCAGTTTAGGACAGTGTTTCTCCTACGAGCAGTACTTC CASSLGQCFSYEQYF
TRBJ2-7 TRBV21-1 medium-sized NA TGTGCCAGCAGCAAAGGGACAGGGGGGTCCTACGAGCAGTACTTC CASSKGTGGSYEQYF
TRBJ1-2 TRBV14 medium-sized TRBD1 TGTGCCAGCAGCCATAAACAGGGGACTTGGTATGGCTACACCTTC CASSHKQGTWYGYTF
TRBJ1-2 TRBV7-9 large NA TGTGCCAGCAGCTTACTCCAGGGTGAGGGCTACACCTTC CASSLLQGEGYTF
TRBJ2-7 TRBV28 few NA TGTGCCAGCACTCCCCACAGTACCTACGAGCAGTACTTC CASTPHSTYEQYF
TRBJ2-2 TRBV28 medium-sized TRBD1 TGTGCCAGCAGTTTCCGGGACAGGGGCATCGGGGAGCTGTTTTTT CASSFRDRGIGELFF
TRBJ2-3 TRBV7-2 large NA TGTGCCAGCAGCTTAGGACAAACAGATACGCAGTATTTT CASSLGQTDTQYF
TRBJ1-5 TRBV12-3/TRBV12-4 medium-sized TRBD1 TGTGCCAGCAGCTCAGGGGGCTGGCAGCCCCAGCATTTT CASSSGGWQPQHF
TRBJ1-2 TRBV4-3 large NA TGCGCCAGCAGCCAAGAGAACTCCGACTACACCTTC CASSQENSDYTF
TRBJ2-7 TRBV19 NA TRBD1 TGTGCCAGTAGTCCAGGGAAAGGGGGCGGAGAGCAGGACTTC CASSPGKGGGEQDF
TRBJ1-5 TRBV4-2 few NA TGTGCCAGCAGCCATCCAGGGTCCTATCAGCCCCAGCATTTT CASSHPGSYQPQHF
TRBJ1-2 TRBV2 large NA TGTGCCAGCAGTGGTGAAGGGGCCAACTATGGCTACACCTTC CASSGEGANYGYTF
TRBJ2-3 TRBV24-1 medium-sized TRBD1 TGTGCCACCAGTGACCCAGCGACAGGGGTGAGCACAGATACGCAGTATTTT CATSDPATGVSTDTQYF
TRBJ2-3 TRBV6-2/TRBV6-3 many NA TGTGCCAGCACGAATAGTTATGCGCAGTATTTT CASTNSYAQYF
TRBJ2-7 TRBV7-9 medium-sized NA TGTGCCAGCAGCCTCACAGGGAGCGAGCAGTACTTC CASSLTGSEQYF
TRBJ1-6 TRBV21-1 medium-sized NA TGTGCCAGCAGCCCAACTTATTCACCCCTCCACTTT CASSPTYSPLHF
TRBJ1-2 TRBV5-1 few NA TGCGCCAGCAGCTTGCGCACAAGTAATGGCTACACCTTC CASSLRTSNGYTF
TRBJ2-1 TRBV10-3 few NA TGTGCCATCAGTGAGTTTCGAGGGAGCTCCTACAATGAGCAGTTCTTC CAISEFRGSSYNEQFF
TRBJ2-6 TRBV20-1 many NA TGCAGTGCTGGGGGACGCAGGGCTGGGGCCAACGTCCTGACTTTC CSAGGRRAGANVLTF
TRBJ1-5 TRBV4-3 medium-sized NA TGCGCCAGCAGCCAAGATTACAGGGATCAGCCCCAGCATTTT CASSQDYRDQPQHF
TRBJ1-1 TRBV19 few TRBD1 TGTGCCAGTAGTTCGACAGGGGCCCCTAACACTGAAGCTTTCTTT CASSSTGAPNTEAFF
TRBJ1-2 TRBV7-9 few TRBD1 TGTGCCAGCAGCTTTGGTGACAGGGTGACCCGATTCTATGGCTACACCTTC CASSFGDRVTRFYGYTF
TRBJ1-2 TRBV20-1 medium-sized NA TGCAGTGCTACAGGACTTTATGGCTACACCTTC CSATGLYGYTF
TRBJ1-6 TRBV5-1 many NA TGCGCCAGCAGCTTGGGGCAGACAGGCTCACCCCTCCACTTT CASSLGQTGSPLHF
TRBJ2-2 TRBV4-2 medium-sized NA TGTGCCAGCAGCCACCCGGGTGGCACCGGGGAGCTGTTTTTT CASSHPGGTGELFF
TRBJ2-2 TRBV29-1 many NA TGCAGCGCCAGTGGTGGTATGCGGGACACCGGGGAGCTGTTTTTT CSASGGMRDTGELFF
TRBJ1-5 TRBV2 NA NA TGTGCCAGCAACACGGAGGGTATGGGTCAGCCCCAGCATTTT CASNTEGMGQPQHF
TRBJ2-2 TRBV9 medium-sized TRBD1 TGTGCCAGCAGCGTAGATCGGGACAGAGTGAACACCGGGGAGCTGTTTTTT CASSVDRDRVNTGELFF
TRBJ2-5 TRBV10-3 medium-sized TRBD1 TGTGCCATCAGTGTTCGGGCAGGGGGTACAAATCAAGAGACCCAGTACTTC CAISVRAGGTNQETQYF
TRBJ1-3 TRBV20-1 few NA TGCAGTGCTAGAGCCGGAGGAAACACCATATATTTT CSARAGGNTIYF